The 23 T cell receptor beta chains listed next were all sequenced from one sample in a study of T-cell reconstitution after alpha-beta-depleted transplantation in children. TCRbeta library preparation incorporated unique molecular identifiers. One entry per CDR3 protein, called by TCRdb with MiXCR from the PCR reads. The sample consists of about 200,000 distinct CDR3 sequences, 13% to 15% of them appearing once. Sequenced material: PBMCs from the stem cell graft donor, taken from the stem cell graft. The source of these receptors is a human donor who donated a stem cell graft to a child with acute lymphoblastic leukemia.

This clonotype has a count of ten or more. The rearrangement joins TRBV4-1 to TRBJ1-2; 8 bases map to TRBD1. The junction had 7 bases not matched to a gene; V was cut back by 3 bases and J by 1 base. CDR1 MGHRA and CDR2 YSYEKL come from the germline V gene. The CDR3 loop spans 16 amino acids. The CDR3 nucleotides are TGCGCCAGCAGCCAGGGACAGGAGAGGAGTAACTATGGCTACACCTTC. Translated, it gives CASSQGQERSNYGYTF.

The table lists this clonotype with many counts. The V and J genes are TRBV7-6 and TRBJ2-3; D gene uncertain. Germline lookup yields CDR1 SGHVS and CDR2 FNYEAQ. This CDR3 has 12 residues. Trimming took 5 bases from V and 2 from J, leaving 5 bases between them. The chain's CDR3 is CASSPFTDTQYF. The CDR3 bases are TGTGCCAGCAGCCCCTTCACAGATACGCAGTATTTT.

This clonotype showed up many times. The chain combines TRBV28 with TRBJ1-5, with D uncertain. Germline V CDR1 and CDR2: MDHEN, SYDVKM. Trimming took off 5 bases at V and 6 bases at J, with 8 bases between the two ends. This CDR3 is built from 12 residues. The CDR3 DNA is TGTGCCAGCAGTCGCCCTCTTCAGCCCCAGCATTTT. Its translation is CASSRPLQPQHF.

The chain carries TRBV9 and TRBJ2-1, with 10 bases fitting TRBD2. CDR1 and CDR2 (germline): SGDLS, YYNGEE. The CDR3 length is 17 residues. Unmatched junction bases numbered 12, after V lost 4 bases and J lost 5 bases. CDR3 sequence (DNA): TGTGCCAGCAGCCTGGGACTAGCGAGGAGTGCCCACAATGAGCAGTTCTTC. Translating gives CASSLGLARSAHNEQFF.

This clonotype was seen a few times. This chain joins TRBV12-3 or TRBV12-4 and TRBJ2-5; a possible D gene is TRBD2 (7 bases). The CDR3 covers 14 residues. V lost 6 bases, J lost 4 bases, and 15 bases lay in between. The chain's CDR3 is CASSKGGEGETQYF. The CDR3 nucleotides are TGTGCCAGCAGCAAGGGGGGGGAGGGAGAGACCCAGTACTTC.

This clonotype has ten or more counts. The J gene is TRBJ2-2, the V gene TRBV7-2, with 7 bases aligning to TRBD2. J was trimmed by 5 bases and V by 1 base; bases with no gene match: 4. Germline V gene sequence: CDR1 SGHTA, CDR2 FQGNSA. The CDR3 contains 15 residues. In DNA, the CDR3 is TGTGCCAGCAGCTTAGGGGGACTATTAACCGGGGAGCTGTTTTTT. This gives the protein CASSLGGLLTGELFF.

This clonotype was found many times. The chain combines TRBV11-2 with TRBJ2-1, with a tentative D call TRBD1 (6 bases). V dropped 5 bases and J dropped 5 bases, with 25 bases sitting between them. Germline-derived CDR1 and CDR2 are SGHAT and FQNNGV. The CDR3 is made up of 18 amino acids. The CDR3 region has the DNA TGTGCCAGCAGCCCGGCCCCTTCGTGGCAGGGGAATCACAATGAGCAGTTCTTC. It specifies CASSPAPSWQGNHNEQFF. Together with reference TRBV11-2 and TRBJ2-1, the CDR3 gives the full variable domain: EAGVAQSPRYKIIEKRQSVAFWCNPISGHATLYWYQQILGQGPKLLIQFQNNGVVDDSQLPKDRFSAERLKGVDSTLKIQPAKLEDSAVYLCASSPAPSWQGNHNEQFFGPGTRLTVL.

This clonotype was recorded many times. V usage is TRBV12-3 or TRBV12-4 and J usage is TRBJ2-7; 7 nucleotides agree with TRBD1. The V segment lost 5 bases and the J segment 2 bases; nucleotides outside the gene matches: 3. The CDR3 consists of 13 residues. The CDR3 region has the DNA TGTGCCAGCAGTGCTACAGGGGCCTACGAGCAGTACTTC. Protein sequence: CASSATGAYEQYF.

This clonotype was recorded many times. The V gene is TRBV12-3 or TRBV12-4, the J gene TRBJ1-5, with D possibly TRBD1 on 5 matching bases. The CDR3 is 13 residues long. V lost 3 bases and J lost 7, with 10 bases in between. The DNA of the CDR3 is TGTGCCAGCAGTTTTCAGGGTCACCAGCCCCAGCATTTT. Protein sequence: CASSFQGHQPQHF.

This clonotype was seen repeatedly, ten times or more. This chain connects TRBV5-1 to TRBJ2-7, with a tentative D call TRBD1 (5 bases). The CDR3 extends over 15 amino acids. The V end lost 0 bases, the J end lost 2 bases, and 12 bases lay between the germline ends. Germline V gene data show CDR1 as SGHRS and CDR2 as YFSETQ. This CDR3 reads CASSLVPGYAYEQYF. CDR3 nucleotides: TGCGCCAGCAGCTTGGTACCAGGGTATGCCTACGAGCAGTACTTC.

In its sample, this clonotype was seen many times. V usage is TRBV11-2 and J usage is TRBJ2-2; D unclear. Germline V gene sequence: CDR1 SGHAT, CDR2 FQNNGV. CDR3 length: 15 residues. With 5 bases removed from V and 4 bases from J, the gap between germline ends came to 14 bases. The CDR3 protein is CASSQIGSVTGELFF. The DNA for the CDR3 is TGTGCCAGCAGCCAGATCGGCTCCGTCACCGGGGAGCTGTTTTTT.

This clonotype was recorded many times. J is TRBJ1-3 and V is TRBV7-8; 9 bases line up with TRBD1. CDR1 is SGHVS and CDR2 is FQNEAQ in the germline V gene. V trimming: 4 bases; J trimming: 1 base; junction bases outside the gene matches: 8. The CDR3 runs to 17 residues. The CDR3, as DNA: TGTGCCAGCAGCTCCAGTCCCGGGACAGGGTCTGGAAACACCATATATTTT. Its protein is CASSSSPGTGSGNTIYF. Based on the CDR3 plus reference TRBV7-8 and TRBJ1-3, the full variable domain is GAGVSQSPRYKVAKRGQDVALRCDPISGHVSLFWYQQALGQGPEFLTYFQNEAQLDKSGLPSDRFFAERPEGSVSTLKIQRTQQEDSAVYLCASSSSPGTGSGNTIYFGEGSWLTVV.

This clonotype was counted many times. The rearrangement uses TRBV7-8 and TRBJ2-1; TRBD2 aligns across 13 bases. Trimming at V came to 1 base and at J to 5 bases, leaving 5 bases not matched to a gene. The CDR3 is 17 amino acids. Germline CDR1 reads SGHVS; CDR2 reads FQNEAQ. CDR3 coding DNA: TGTGCCAGCAGCTTAGAAGTTGGGACTAGCGGGGACAATGAGCAGTTCTTC. Translation gives CASSLEVGTSGDNEQFF. Complete variable domain (other parts from reference TRBV7-8 and TRBJ2-1): GAGVSQSPRYKVAKRGQDVALRCDPISGHVSLFWYQQALGQGPEFLTYFQNEAQLDKSGLPSDRFFAERPEGSVSTLKIQRTQQEDSAVYLCASSLEVGTSGDNEQFFGPGTRLTVL.

This clonotype has a count of ten or more. The V gene is TRBV19, the J gene TRBJ1-1; 9 nucleotides align to TRBD1. Trimming cost V 7 bases and J 5 bases; bases outside gene matches: 5. Germline V gene data show CDR1 as LNHDA and CDR2 as SQIVND (reference sequence). This CDR3 has 13 amino acids. The CDR3 sequence: CASNRGLRTEAFF. The CDR3 DNA is TGTGCCAGTAACAGGGGGCTGAGGACTGAAGCTTTCTTT.

This clonotype has at least ten counts. The rearrangement uses TRBV25-1 and TRBJ2-3; D gene uncertain. The germline V gene encodes CDR1 MGHDK and CDR2 SYGVNS. The CDR3 spans 13 residues. With 0 bases removed from V and 3 bases from J, the gap between germline ends came to 4 bases. In nucleotides, the CDR3 is TGTGCCAGCAGTGAATACCTGACAGATACGCAGTATTTT. Protein: CASSEYLTDTQYF.

This clonotype was seen many times. The genes are TRBV5-1 and TRBJ2-7, with 7 bases lining up with TRBD1. This CDR3 spans 15 amino acids. The V segment lost 5 bases and the J segment 3 bases; nucleotides outside the gene matches: 11. The germline CDR1 and CDR2 sequences are SGHRS and YFSETQ. The CDR3 spells CASRSLTGSFYEQYF. The CDR3 DNA reads as TGCGCCAGCAGATCTTTGACAGGGAGCTTCTACGAGCAGTACTTC.

This chain uses TRBV30 with TRBJ2-2; possibly TRBD2 for D (6 bases). The CDR3 runs to 15 residues. CDR1 GTSNPN and CDR2 SVGIG come from the germline V gene (reference sequence). V dropped 6 bases and J dropped 4 bases, with 18 bases sitting between them. In DNA, the CDR3 is TGTGCCTGTCCGGGACTTAATACGTTCACCGGGGAGCTGTTTTTT. Translation: CACPGLNTFTGELFF.

The chain couples TRBV7-8 to TRBJ2-7, with 10 bases that match TRBD2. Germline loops: CDR1 SGHVS, CDR2 FQNEAQ. Germline trimming cut 7 bases from V and 9 bases from J; bases unmatched to any gene: 12. This CDR3 has 14 residues. The CDR3: CASTEEREGLAQYF. CDR3 nucleotide sequence: TGTGCCAGCACCGAGGAGCGGGAGGGCCTCGCGCAGTACTTC.

In this sample, this clonotype turned up many times. This chain links TRBV12-3 or TRBV12-4 with TRBJ2-1; D call uncertain. CDR3 size: 15 residues. The germline V and J ends were trimmed by 6 bases and 0 bases, with 12 bases remaining between them. The CDR3 here is CASSSDTSSYNEQFF. CDR3 nucleotides: TGTGCCAGCAGCTCTGACACAAGCTCCTACAATGAGCAGTTCTTC.

This sequence joins TRBV12-3 or TRBV12-4 and TRBJ2-5; 7 bases are a match to TRBD1. V gave up 7 bases and J gave up 2 bases; unmatched junction bases: 7. The CDR3 loop spans 14 amino acids. The CDR3 loop is CASTPRTGQETQYF. In DNA form, the CDR3 reads TGTGCCAGCACCCCTCGGACAGGTCAAGAGACCCAGTACTTC.

The table lists this clonotype with many counts. The J gene is TRBJ2-5, the V gene TRBV21-1. TRBV21-1 is a pseudogene. The CDR3 consists of 13 residues. The CDR3 sequence: CASSKEGQETQYF. The CDR3 region has the DNA TGTGCCAGCAGCAAAGAGGGCCAAGAGACCCAGTACTTC.

The table lists this clonotype with a few counts. The chain links TRBV7-9 to TRBJ2-7, with D tentatively TRBD1 (6 bases). Germline CDR1 and CDR2: SEHNR and FQNEAQ (reference sequence). Trimming cost V 5 bases and J 5 bases, with 19 bases left between them. The CDR3 runs 15 residues. CDR3 protein: CASSPPDRGIHEQYF. The CDR3 DNA sequence: TGTGCCAGCAGCCCACCGGACAGAGGAATCCACGAGCAGTACTTC.

This clonotype was observed a handful of times. This chain joins TRBV2 and TRBJ1-2; D possibly corresponds to TRBD1 (5 bases). CDR3 length: 12 residues. Looked up from germline, CDR1 is SNHLY and CDR2 is FYNNEI. The V and J ends lost 10 bases and 6 bases respectively, with 15 bases between them. CDR3 residues: CATERGGDGYTF. DNA for the CDR3: TGTGCCACCGAGAGGGGTGGCGATGGCTACACCTTC.